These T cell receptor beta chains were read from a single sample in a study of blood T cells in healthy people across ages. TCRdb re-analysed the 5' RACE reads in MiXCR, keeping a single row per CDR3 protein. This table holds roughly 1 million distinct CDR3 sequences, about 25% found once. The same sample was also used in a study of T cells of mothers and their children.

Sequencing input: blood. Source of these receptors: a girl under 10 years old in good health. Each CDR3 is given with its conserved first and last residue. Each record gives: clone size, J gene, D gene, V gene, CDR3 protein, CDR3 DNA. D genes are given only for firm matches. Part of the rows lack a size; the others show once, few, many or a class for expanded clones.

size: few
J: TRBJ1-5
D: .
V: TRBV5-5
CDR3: CASSPGMGSKPQHF
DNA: TGTGCCAGCAGCCCCGGTATGGGTAGCAAGCCCCAGCATTTT

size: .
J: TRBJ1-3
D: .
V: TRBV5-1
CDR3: CASSLTGNYGNTIYF
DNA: TGCGCCAGCAGCTTAACCGGGAATTATGGAAACACCATATATTTT

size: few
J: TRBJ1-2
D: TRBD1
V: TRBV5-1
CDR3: CASRGTEGYGYTF
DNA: TGCGCCAGCCGGGGGACAGAGGGGTATGGCTACACCTTC

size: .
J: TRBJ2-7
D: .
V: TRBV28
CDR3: CASRKNVREQYF
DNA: TGTGCCAGCAGGAAAAATGTCCGCGAGCAGTACTTC

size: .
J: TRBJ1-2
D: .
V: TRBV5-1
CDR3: CASSLEPGTYGYTF
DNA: TGCGCCAGCAGCTTGGAGCCGGGGACCTATGGCTACACCTTC

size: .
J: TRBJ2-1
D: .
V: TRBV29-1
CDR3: CSSTGVTLYNEQFF
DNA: TGCAGCTCTACGGGGGTGACACTTTACAATGAGCAGTTCTTC

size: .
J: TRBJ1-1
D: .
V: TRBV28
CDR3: CASSSTLTSFF
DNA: TGTGCCAGCAGTTCCACACTAACATCTTTCTTT

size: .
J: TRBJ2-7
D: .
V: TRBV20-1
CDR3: CSARDGESYEQYF
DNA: TGCAGTGCTCGGGACGGCGAATCCTACGAGCAGTACTTC

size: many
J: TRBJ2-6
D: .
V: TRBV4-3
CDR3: CASSQDRGSGANVLTF
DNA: TGCGCCAGCAGCCAAGATCGGGGCTCTGGGGCCAACGTCCTGACTTTC

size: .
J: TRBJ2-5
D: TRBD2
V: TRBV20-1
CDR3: CSARDLMGLAGGVLVEEAQYF
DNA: TGCAGTGCTAGAGATCTAATGGGACTAGCGGGAGGGGTGTTAGTGGAGGAGGCCCAGTACTTC

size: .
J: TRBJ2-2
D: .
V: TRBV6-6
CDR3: CASTSGTGTGELFF
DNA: TGTGCCAGCACCTCAGGGACGGGAACGGGGGAGCTGTTTTTT

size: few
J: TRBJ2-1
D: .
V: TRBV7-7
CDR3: CASGPGSGTDNEQFF
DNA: TGTGCTAGCGGCCCAGGATCGGGGACAGACAATGAGCAGTTCTTC

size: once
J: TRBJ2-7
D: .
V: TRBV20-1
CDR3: CSARQRFSYEQYF
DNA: TGCAGTGCTCGGCAGCGTTTTTCCTACGAGCAGTACTTC

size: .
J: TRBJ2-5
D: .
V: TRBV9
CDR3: CASSVDTGRETQYF
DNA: TGTGCCAGCAGCGTAGACACAGGGCGGGAGACCCAGTACTTC

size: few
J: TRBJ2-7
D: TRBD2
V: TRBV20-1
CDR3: CSAEAPVAGFSYEQYF
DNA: TGCAGTGCCGAAGCCCCGGTAGCGGGATTCTCCTACGAGCAGTACTTC

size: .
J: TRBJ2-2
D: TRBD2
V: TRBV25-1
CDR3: CASSATSGNTGELFF
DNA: TGTGCCAGCAGTGCCACTAGCGGGAACACCGGGGAGCTGTTTTTT

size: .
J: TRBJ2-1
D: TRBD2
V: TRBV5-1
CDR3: CASSHQPFTSGAYNEQFF
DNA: TGCGCCAGCAGCCACCAACCTTTTACTAGCGGGGCTTACAATGAGCAGTTCTTC

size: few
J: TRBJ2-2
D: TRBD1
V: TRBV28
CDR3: CASRSGQGIGELFF
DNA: TGTGCCAGCAGGTCGGGACAGGGGATCGGGGAGCTGTTTTTT

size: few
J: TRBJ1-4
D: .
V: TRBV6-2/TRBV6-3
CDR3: CASSYFEEKLFF
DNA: TGTGCCAGCAGTTACTTCGAAGAAAAACTGTTTTTT

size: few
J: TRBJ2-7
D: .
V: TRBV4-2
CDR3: CASSQDPQYIETTYEQYF
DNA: TGTGCCAGCAGCCAAGATCCCCAATATATTGAGACCACCTACGAGCAGTACTTC

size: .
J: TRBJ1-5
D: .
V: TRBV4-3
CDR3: CASSQDGTGVQPQHF
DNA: TGCGCCAGCAGCCAAGATGGGACTGGGGTTCAGCCCCAGCATTTT

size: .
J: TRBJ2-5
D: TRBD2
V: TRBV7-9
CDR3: CASSHGTSGGPFQETQYF
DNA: TGTGCCAGCAGCCATGGGACTAGCGGGGGCCCTTTCCAAGAGACCCAGTACTTC

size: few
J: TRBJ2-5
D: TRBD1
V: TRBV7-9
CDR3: CASSLNVMAGQDPQYF
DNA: TGTGCCAGCAGCTTAAACGTGATGGCGGGACAGGACCCCCAGTACTTC

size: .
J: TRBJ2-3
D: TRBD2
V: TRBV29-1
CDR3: CSVTSAYTDTQYF
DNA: TGCAGCGTGACTAGCGCGTACACAGATACGCAGTATTTT

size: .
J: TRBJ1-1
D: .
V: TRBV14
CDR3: CASSRRDLIRETEAFF
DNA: TGTGCCAGCAGCCGAAGAGACCTAATCAGGGAGACGGAAGCTTTCTTT

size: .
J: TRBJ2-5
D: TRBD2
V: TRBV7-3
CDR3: CASSLDGTSGRETQYF
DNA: TGTGCCAGCAGCTTGGACGGGACTAGCGGGAGAGAGACCCAGTACTTC

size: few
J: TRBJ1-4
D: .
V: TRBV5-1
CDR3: CASTRGPLDVEEKLFF
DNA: TGCGCCAGCACCCGGGGACCTCTGGACGTTGAAGAAAAACTGTTTTTT

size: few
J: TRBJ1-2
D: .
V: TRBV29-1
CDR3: CSAETVTLLNLNYGYTF
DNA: TGCAGCGCTGAGACAGTGACACTCCTAAACCTAAACTATGGCTACACCTTC

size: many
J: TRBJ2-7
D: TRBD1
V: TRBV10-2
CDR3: CASSESTGGLYEQYF
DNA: TGCGCCAGCAGTGAGTCGACAGGGGGCTTATACGAGCAGTACTTC

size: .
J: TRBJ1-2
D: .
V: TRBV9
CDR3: CASSVGWGAYGYTF
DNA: TGTGCCAGCAGCGTAGGTTGGGGGGCCTATGGCTACACCTTC

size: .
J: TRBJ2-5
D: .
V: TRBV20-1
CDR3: CSASRGGGAKETQYF
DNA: TGCAGTGCTAGTCGGGGCGGGGGCGCGAAAGAGACCCAGTACTTC

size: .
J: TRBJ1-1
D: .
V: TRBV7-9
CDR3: CASSRRQGPNTEAFF
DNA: TGTGCCAGCAGCCGTAGGCAGGGACCGAACACTGAAGCTTTCTTT

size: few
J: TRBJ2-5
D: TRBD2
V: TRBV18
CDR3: CASSRGLAQETQYF
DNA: TGTGCCAGCTCACGGGGACTAGCGCAAGAGACCCAGTACTTC

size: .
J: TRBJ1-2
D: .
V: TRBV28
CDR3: CASSSPPTGTYGYTF
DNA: TGTGCCAGCAGTTCCCCCCCTACAGGAACCTATGGCTACACCTTC

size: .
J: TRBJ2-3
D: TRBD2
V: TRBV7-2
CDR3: CASSLVPSGGTDTQYF
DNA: TGTGCCAGCAGCTTAGTCCCTAGCGGAGGGACAGATACGCAGTATTTT

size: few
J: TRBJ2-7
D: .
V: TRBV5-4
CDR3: CASSLFRGGPYEQYF
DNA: TGTGCCAGCAGCTTGTTTAGAGGGGGGCCGTACGAGCAGTACTTC

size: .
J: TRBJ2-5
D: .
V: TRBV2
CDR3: CASTQNRGPETQYF
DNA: TGTGCCAGCACTCAAAACCGGGGTCCAGAGACCCAGTACTTC

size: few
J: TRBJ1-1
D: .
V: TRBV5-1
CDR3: CASSLPRTNTEAFF
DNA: TGCGCCAGCAGCTTGCCGAGGACGAACACTGAAGCTTTCTTT

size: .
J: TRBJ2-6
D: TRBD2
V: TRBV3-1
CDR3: CASSQVLTSGASSGANVLTF
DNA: TGTGCCAGCAGCCAAGTCCTTACTAGCGGGGCTAGCTCTGGGGCCAACGTCCTGACTTTC

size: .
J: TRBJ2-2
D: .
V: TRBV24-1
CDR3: CAARQGGTGELFF
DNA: TGTGCCGCTCGACAGGGAGGGACCGGGGAGCTGTTTTTT